The rows below give T cell receptor beta chains drawn from one sample of a study of blood T cells in healthy people across ages. TCRdb fed the 5' RACE reads into MiXCR, producing one record per CDR3 protein. This sample has roughly 680,000 distinct CDR3 sequences; roughly 49% occur once, and the top ten carry roughly 34%. Sequenced material: blood. All receptors come from a woman in her sixties or seventies in good health. Both conserved end residues are part of each CDR3. The D gene is left open where the match is weak. Clone size is shown for a subset of rows, as once, few, many or a class of expanded clone.

>TRBV5-1|.|TRBJ2-4|.
CASSLGTQAKNIQYF
TGCGCCAGCAGCTTGGGCACACAAGCCAAAAACATTCAGTACTTC
>TRBV7-6|.|TRBJ2-7|.
CASSSAYSGYEQYF
TGTGCCAGCAGCTCAGCGTACTCCGGCTACGAGCAGTACTTC
>TRBV6-2/TRBV6-3|few|TRBJ1-1|.
CASTPHAGTNTEAFF
TGTGCCAGCACTCCCCACGCAGGGACGAACACTGAAGCTTTCTTT
>TRBV10-3|.|TRBJ2-3|.
CAISAGDADTQYF
TGTGCCATCAGTGCCGGGGACGCAGATACGCAGTATTTT
>TRBV5-5|.|TRBJ1-4|.
CASSLRRDLNEKLFF
TGTGCCAGCAGCTTGCGCCGGGACCTAAATGAAAAACTGTTTTTT
>TRBV7-2|few|TRBJ1-2|TRBD1
CASSFPDRVNVGGYTF
TGTGCCAGCAGCTTCCCGGACAGGGTGAATGTCGGTGGCTACACCTTC
>TRBV20-1|.|TRBJ1-1|.
CSASLGRNTEAFF
TGCAGTGCTAGCCTCGGACGAAACACTGAAGCTTTCTTT
>TRBV4-3|.|TRBJ1-1|.
CASSQVLGGWGTEAFF
TGCGCCAGCAGCCAAGTGCTTGGGGGTTGGGGCACTGAAGCTTTCTTT
>TRBV12-3/TRBV12-4|.|TRBJ2-4|.
CASSFLGGRAKNIQYF
TGTGCCAGCAGTTTCCTAGGAGGGAGAGCCAAAAACATTCAGTACTTC
>TRBV5-4|.|TRBJ1-1|.
CASSLWEGEAFF
TGTGCCAGCAGCCTTTGGGAGGGTGAAGCTTTCTTT
>TRBV28|few|TRBJ2-7|.
CASSEHRTATLYEQYF
TGTGCCAGCAGCGAACACCGGACCGCCACCTTATACGAGCAGTACTTC
>TRBV7-2|few|TRBJ2-6|.
CASSSRVISGFSSGANVLTF
TGTGCCAGCAGCTCCCGGGTGATTAGCGGTTTCAGCTCTGGGGCCAACGTCCTGACTTTC
>TRBV7-8|few|TRBJ2-1|TRBD1
CASSRDRGFYNEQFF
TGTGCCAGCAGTCGGGACAGGGGTTTCTACAATGAGCAGTTCTTC